One sample yielded the 19 T cell receptor beta chains listed below, sequenced in a study of shared clonotypes between healthy human individuals. The table came from immunoSEQ multiplex PCR; TCRdb's copy has only in-frame clones and leaves some out. The sample holds approximately 700,000 clones, 55% to 85% seen once. The sample was memory CD4+ T cells sorted from blood. As for subset: CD45RA-negative fraction. The receptors were sampled from a woman between 25 and 40 years old in good health.

In this sample, this clone turned up a few times. The V and J genes are TRBV7-2 and TRBJ1-1; 9 bases map to TRBD1. The junction had 5 bases not matched to a gene; V was cut back by 4 bases and J by 2 bases. The CDR3 is 15 amino acids. Germline assignment: CDR1 SGHTA and CDR2 FQGNSA. CDR3 coding DNA: TGTGCCAGCAGCTCCACGGGACAGGGAAACACTGAAGCTTTCTTT. Translated: CASSSTGQGNTEAFF.

The rearrangement links TRBV5-4 to TRBJ2-7; maybe TRBD2 (6 bases). The CDR3 consists of 14 residues. Germline V lookup: CDR1 SGHNT, CDR2 YYREEE (reference sequence). V lost 4 bases, J lost 7 bases, and 18 bases lay in between. The CDR3 spells CASSTGTDFFEQYF. The CDR3 DNA follows: TGTGCCAGCAGCACGGGGACTGACTTCTTTGAGCAGTACTTC.

The rearrangement joins TRBV6-1 to TRBJ1-1, with D uncertain. This CDR3 contains 14 residues. Germline-derived CDR1 and CDR2 are MNHNS and SASEGT. V was trimmed by 8 bases and J by 1 base, leaving 14 bases between them. CDR3: CASRIDGRNTEAFF. The CDR3 DNA reads as TGTGCCAGCCGGATCGATGGGAGGAACACTGAAGCTTTCTTT.

V gene TRBV28 combines with J gene TRBJ2-2; D call uncertain. V lost 1 base and J lost 5, with 5 bases in between. Per the germline V gene, CDR1 is MDHEN and CDR2 is SYDVKM. The CDR3 runs 13 residues. CDR3 loop: CASSLLQTGELFF. The CDR3 coding sequence is TGTGCCAGCAGTTTATTACAGACCGGGGAGCTGTTTTTT.

The J gene is TRBJ2-7, the V gene TRBV9, with D perhaps matching TRBD1 (6 bases). Trimming shortened V by 3 bases and J by 4 bases, and 17 bases separated the two germline ends. CDR1 SGDLS and CDR2 YYNGEE come from the germline V gene. The CDR3 extends over 15 amino acids. The CDR3 reads CASSARDKGIYEQYF. As DNA, the CDR3 is TGTGCCAGCAGCGCCCGGGACAAGGGGATTTACGAGCAGTACTTC.

The V gene is TRBV15, the J gene TRBJ1-4; D is perhaps TRBD1 (6 bases). V gave up 3 bases and J gave up 12 bases, with 20 bases separating them. This CDR3 comprises 15 residues. Germline V CDR1 and CDR2: LNHNV, YYDKDF (reference sequence). CDR3 sequence (DNA): TGTGCCACCAGCAGGCCCACGGGGGCGCGTAGGGAACTGTTTTTT. Translated, it gives CATSRPTGARRELFF.

The CDR3 region has the DNA TGCAGCGTTGAAGGGGACAACGGATTCGGCTACACCTTC. This sequence encodes CSVEGDNGFGYTF. The J gene is TRBJ1-2, the V gene TRBV29-1; weak D call: TRBD1 (6 bases). Germline V gene sequence: CDR1 SQVTM, CDR2 ANQGSEA. The V end was cut by 1 base, the J end by 8 bases, with 14 bases between. This CDR3 is built from 13 residues.

To note about this clone: One junction end does not reproduce the germline sequence, and a read error may be involved. The chain joins TRBV11-2 to TRBJ2-7, with D possibly being TRBD1 or TRBD2 (5 bases each). This CDR3 is 13 amino acids long. Germline CDR1 and CDR2: SGHAT and FQNNGV. In DNA form, the CDR3 reads TGTGCCAGCAGCCCCGAAGGGACGCAACGGCCCTTCTTC. This sequence encodes CASSPEGTQRPFF.

There are a few counts of this clone. The J gene is TRBJ2-3, the V gene TRBV27, with 9 bases identical to TRBD2. The CDR3 loop spans 19 amino acids. V lost 2 bases and J lost 0; bases outside the gene matches: 12. The germline V gene encodes CDR1 MNHEY and CDR2 SMNVEV (reference sequence). The CDR3 here is CASSLQPPGLAGSTDTQYF. The CDR3 region has the DNA TGTGCCAGCAGTTTACAACCCCCGGGCCTAGCGGGGAGCACAGATACGCAGTATTTT.

The chain uses TRBV15 and TRBJ1-5, with unresolved D. The CDR3 totals 15 residues. The germline CDR1 and CDR2 sequences are LNHNV and YYDKDF (reference sequence). V was shortened by 0 bases and J by 3 bases, with 9 bases between the two germline ends. CDR3 in DNA: TGTGCCACCAGCAGAGATCATGGTTCCAATCAGCCCCAGCATTTT. Residues: CATSRDHGSNQPQHF.

J is TRBJ1-2 and V is TRBV2; D uncertain. This CDR3 has 14 residues. CDR1 and CDR2 (germline): SNHLY, FYNNEI. V lost 5 bases and J 2 bases, leaving 12 bases between the germline ends. The DNA for the CDR3 is TGTGCCAGCAGTCGCGTCGGTTCCAACTATGGCTACACCTTC. It encodes CASSRVGSNYGYTF.

This clone was picked up one time. The rearrangement links TRBV7-9 to TRBJ2-1; D is undetermined. The germline CDR1 and CDR2 sequences are SEHNR and FQNEAQ (reference sequence). Trimming took off 0 bases at V and 1 base at J, with 10 bases between the two ends. The length of the CDR3 is 16 residues. The CDR3 sequence is CASSLALAPSYNEQFF. CDR3 DNA: TGTGCCAGCAGCTTAGCTCTCGCCCCGTCCTACAATGAGCAGTTCTTC.

The rearrangement uses TRBV6-1 and TRBJ2-1; 11 nucleotides agree with TRBD2. The ends lost 4 bases at V and 8 bases at J; junction bases unmatched: 10. In germline, CDR1 is MNHNS, CDR2 SASEGT. This CDR3 contains 16 residues. The CDR3 DNA is TGTGCCAGCAGTGCTCCGGGACTAGCGGAGGGGGATGAGCAGTTCTTC. Encoded protein: CASSAPGLAEGDEQFF.

This clone occurred once. J is TRBJ2-2 and V is TRBV29-1; TRBD1 aligns across 10 bases. The V and J ends lost 6 bases and 7 bases, in that order; junction bases with no gene match: 5. Germline-derived CDR1 and CDR2 are SQVTM and ANQGSEA. The CDR3 has 13 amino acids. The DNA of the CDR3 is TGCAGCGTCTCCGGGACAGGGGTCGGGGAGCTGTTTTTT. Translation: CSVSGTGVGELFF.

This clone has at least ten counts. The chain has TRBV7-2 and TRBJ2-2; 14 bases line up with TRBD2. The CDR3 has 17 residues. V dropped 5 bases and J dropped 2; count of bases not matched to a gene: 4. CDR1 is SGHTA and CDR2 is FQGNSA in the germline V gene. The CDR3 spells CASSTGLAGVNTGELFF. In DNA, the CDR3 is TGTGCCAGCAGCACGGGACTAGCGGGAGTTAACACCGGGGAGCTGTTTTTT.

This chain's CDR3 is CASGRSDSGNTIYF. In nucleotides, the CDR3 is TGTGCCAGTGGAAGGTCCGACTCTGGAAACACCATATATTTT. The chain carries TRBV19 and TRBJ1-3; no firm D call. CDR3 length: 14 amino acids. Germline CDR1 is LNHDA and CDR2 is SQIVND (reference sequence). With 8 bases removed from V and 0 bases from J, the gap between germline ends came to 11 bases. The full variable domain, with the rest looked up from reference TRBV19 and TRBJ1-3, is DGGITQSPKYLFRKEGQNVTLSCEQNLNHDAMYWYRQDPGQGLRLIYYSQIVNDFQKGDIAEGYSVSREKKESFPLTVTSAQKNPTAFYLCASGRSDSGNTIYFGEGSWLTVV.

The rearrangement links TRBV28 to TRBJ1-4, with D unclear. The germline CDR1 and CDR2 sequences are MDHEN and SYDVKM. The CDR3 sequence is 13 residues long. V lost 7 bases, J lost 8 bases, and 14 bases lay in between. CDR3 sequence reads: CASTENREEKLFF. Here the CDR3 DNA reads TGTGCCAGCACCGAAAATAGGGAAGAAAAACTGTTTTTT.

The chain recombines TRBV7-9 with TRBJ1-3; D unclear. Trimming pared 2 bases from V and 2 bases from J, leaving 7 bases between. This CDR3 comprises 14 residues. CDR1 SEHNR and CDR2 FQNEAQ come from the germline V gene (reference sequence). CDR3 amino acids: CASSLWHAGNTIYF. In nucleotides, the CDR3 is TGTGCCAGCAGCTTATGGCACGCTGGAAACACCATATATTTT.

The chain recombines TRBV6-5 with TRBJ2-1; TRBD2 might be the D (6 bases). The CDR3 contains 14 residues. The V and J ends lost 2 bases and 3 bases respectively, with 8 bases between them. Germline CDR1 reads MNHEY; CDR2 reads SVGAGI. In nucleotides, the CDR3 is TGTGCCAGCAGTTACGGGCGGGACTACAATGAGCAGTTCTTC. It is translated as CASSYGRDYNEQFF.